The 11 T cell receptor beta chains below were found in one sample sequenced in a study of T-cell memory formation after mild COVID-19. TCRdb called the 5' RACE reads again in MiXCR, with one record for every CDR3 protein. The sample records approximately 560,000 distinct CDR3 sequences, roughly 17% being singletons. Specimen: PBMCs or a T cell subset sorted from them (not recorded which). Receptors originate from an adult woman who had mild COVID-19 (a few samples of this study predate the infection). Cell type and time point are not known.

The chain is built from TRBV5-1 and TRBJ1-2, with unresolved D. The length of the CDR3 is 16 residues. Germline V CDR1 and CDR2: SGHRS, YFSETQ. With 4 bases removed from V and 2 bases from J, the gap between germline ends came to 18 bases. The CDR3 sequence is CASSPLLTDSNYGYTF. CDR3 in DNA: TGCGCCAGCAGCCCCTTATTGACGGATTCAAACTATGGCTACACCTTC. Full variable domain (rest looked up from reference TRBV5-1 and TRBJ1-2): KAGVTQTPRYLIKTRGQQVTLSCSPISGHRSVSWYQQTPGQGLQFLFEYFSETQRNKGNFPGRFSGRQFSNSRSEMNVSTLELGDSALYLCASSPLLTDSNYGYTFGSGTRLTVV.

The V and J genes are TRBV3-1 and TRBJ1-6; D is unresolved. Germline CDR1 and CDR2: LGHDT and YNNKEL (reference sequence). The CDR3 is 17 residues long. V lost 3 bases, J lost 0 bases, and 12 bases lay in between. The CDR3 DNA reads TGTGCCAGCAGCCACGCTTTGGGGAGCTCCTATAATTCACCCCTCCACTTT. Protein product: CASSHALGSSYNSPLHF.

The chain joins TRBV3-1 to TRBJ2-3; D may match TRBD1 or TRBD2 (5 bases each). CDR3 length equals 13 residues. V was pared by 8 bases and J by 0 bases, with 9 bases between. In germline, CDR1 is LGHDT, CDR2 YNNKEL (reference sequence). CDR3 DNA: TGTGCCAGCGGGGACCCTAGCACAGATACGCAGTATTTT. Translating gives CASGDPSTDTQYF.

This clonotype was seen more than once but under ten times. The rearrangement links TRBV24-1 to TRBJ2-3; 10 bases map to TRBD1. The germline V gene has CDR1 KGHDR and CDR2 SFDVKD. Unmatched junction bases numbered 0, after V lost 7 bases and J lost 0 bases. The CDR3 contains 14 residues. CDR3 DNA sequence: TGTGCCACCAGGGGACAGGGGAGCACAGATACGCAGTATTTT. This sequence encodes CATRGQGSTDTQYF.

This clonotype was picked up a small number of times. The chain carries TRBV12-3 or TRBV12-4 and TRBJ1-6; unclear D gene. The V and J ends lost 6 bases and 6 bases respectively, with 9 bases between them. The CDR3 sequence is 13 residues long. The CDR3 DNA follows: TGTGCCAGCAGCCCATGGAGTAATTCACCCCTCCACTTT. Translated: CASSPWSNSPLHF.

The chain uses TRBV7-6 and TRBJ2-7; 9 bases are a match to TRBD1. Germline loops: CDR1 SGHVS, CDR2 FNYEAQ. J was trimmed by 4 bases and V by 5 bases; bases with no gene match: 6. This CDR3 contains 14 residues. Here the CDR3 DNA reads TGTGCCAGCAGCGTTACAGGGGGCGTTTACGAGCAGTACTTC. Its translation is CASSVTGGVYEQYF. The whole variable domain, filled in from reference TRBV7-6 and TRBJ2-7, reads GAGVSQSPRYKVTKRGQDVALRCDPISGHVSLYWYRQALGQGPEFLTYFNYEAQQDKSGLPNDRFSAERPEGSISTLTIQRTEQRDSAMYRCASSVTGGVYEQYFGPGTRLTVT.

This chain links TRBV20-1 with TRBJ2-7; 7 bases match TRBD2. The CDR3 sequence is 14 residues long. The germline V gene has CDR1 DFQATT and CDR2 SNEGSKA (reference sequence). Trimming removed 2 bases from V and 3 bases from J; junction bases left unmatched: 7. For the CDR3, the DNA is TGCAGTGCTAGATCGGGGGAGGGCCTCTACGAGCAGTACTTC. Translating it yields CSARSGEGLYEQYF.

This chain links TRBV21-1 with TRBJ2-7; no check of the table's D call, TRBD1, against the DNA was made. TRBV21-1 is given as a pseudogene. The CDR3 spans 14 residues. Here the CDR3 reads CASSGRTASYEQYF. In DNA, the CDR3 is TGTGCCAGCAGCGGGCGGACAGCAAGCTACGAGCAGTACTTC.

This clonotype was counted only a few times. V is TRBV9 and J is TRBJ1-1; D gene uncertain. V was cut by 0 bases and J by 0 bases, with 9 bases left in between. Germline CDR1 reads SGDLS; CDR2 reads YYNGEE. This CDR3 has 15 residues. Here the CDR3 reads CASSVDGSLNTEAFF. CDR3 in DNA: TGTGCCAGCAGCGTAGATGGCAGCCTGAACACTGAAGCTTTCTTT.

The chain has TRBV7-2 and TRBJ1-3, with D unresolved. The CDR3 has 16 residues. Trimming pared 1 base from V and 0 bases from J, leaving 10 bases between. CDR1 is SGHTA, CDR2 FQGNSA, per germline. The chain's CDR3 is CASSLDWGASGNTIYF. The DNA for the CDR3 is TGTGCCAGCAGCTTAGATTGGGGAGCCTCTGGAAACACCATATATTTT.

The genes are TRBV10-3 and TRBJ2-1; D is unresolved. V was pared by 7 bases and J by 7 bases, with 11 bases between. In germline, CDR1 is ENHRY, CDR2 SYGVKD. There are 12 residues in the CDR3. CDR3 region: CAINPGYNEQFF. In DNA, the CDR3 is TGTGCCATCAATCCAGGCTATAATGAGCAGTTCTTC.